The entry below describes one TCR beta chain. Some clones are missing from TCRdb's copy, which holds only in-frame ones; the method was immunoSEQ multiplex PCR. The table includes roughly 230,000 clones, about 88% detected once. The sample belongs to a study of blood T cell repertoires in COVID-19. The CDR3 extends over 15 amino acids. Trimming cost V 0 bases and J 3 bases, with 10 bases left between them. CDR1 is LGHDT, CDR2 YNNKEL, per germline (reference sequence). This TCR was sampled from a woman aged 50 to 65 who had been exposed to COVID-19. Sequenced input: PBMCs or T cells enriched from blood (not recorded which). The chain has TRBV3-1 (or the pseudogene TRBV3-2) and TRBJ2-3; a possible D gene is TRBD2 (7 bases). CDR3 coding DNA: TGTGCCAGCAGCCAAGACCGGGGGGCAACAGATACGCAGTATTTT. Translation gives CASSQDRGATDTQYF.